The T cell receptor beta chain described here comes from a study of OX40 agonist ivuxolimab in advanced cancers. Points on this clone: Its antigen is still unknown.

Method: immunoSEQ multiplex PCR; TCRdb's copy keeps in-frame clones and lacks some. The sample has about 23,000 clones; around four fifths are singletons. Study-wide results and limits: Clonal expansion in partial responders at 0.1-3.0 mg/kg ranked among the lowest.

Trimming cost V 5 bases and J 5 bases, with 21 bases left between them. The CDR3 is 15 residues long. The V gene's germline CDR1 is SQVTM and CDR2 ANQGSEA. The specimen comprised CD4+ or CD8+ T cells sorted from blood, sampled in a trial of the OX40 agonist ivuxolimab. This chain connects TRBV29-1 to TRBJ1-1; D is possibly TRBD1 (6 bases). This clonotype was sampled from an adult with an advanced solid tumor such as melanoma, head and neck, liver or kidney cancer. DNA of the CDR3: TGCAGCGTTCGGGCGAGACAGGTTAGGAGGACTGAAGCTTTCTTT. Translation gives CSVRARQVRRTEAFF.